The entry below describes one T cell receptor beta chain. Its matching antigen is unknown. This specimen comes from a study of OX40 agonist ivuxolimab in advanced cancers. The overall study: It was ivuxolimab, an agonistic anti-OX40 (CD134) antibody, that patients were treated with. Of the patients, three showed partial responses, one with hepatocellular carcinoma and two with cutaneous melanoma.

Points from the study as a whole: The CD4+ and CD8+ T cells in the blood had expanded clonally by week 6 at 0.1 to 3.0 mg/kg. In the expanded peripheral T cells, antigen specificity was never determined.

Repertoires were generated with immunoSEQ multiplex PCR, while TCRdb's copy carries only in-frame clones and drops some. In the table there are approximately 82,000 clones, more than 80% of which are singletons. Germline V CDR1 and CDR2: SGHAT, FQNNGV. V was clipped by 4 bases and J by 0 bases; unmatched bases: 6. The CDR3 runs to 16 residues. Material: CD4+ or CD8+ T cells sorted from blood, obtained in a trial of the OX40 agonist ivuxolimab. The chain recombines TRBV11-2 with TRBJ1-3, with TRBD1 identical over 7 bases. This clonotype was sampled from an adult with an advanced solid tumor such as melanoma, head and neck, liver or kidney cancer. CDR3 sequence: CASSSRQGLSGNTIYF. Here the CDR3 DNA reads TGTGCCAGCAGCTCGCGACAGGGCCTCTCTGGAAACACCATATATTTT.